This record covers a single T cell receptor beta chain. No antigen is known for it. The input lacks base qualities; no much larger clone sits a single base away. TCRbeta CDR3 regions were amplified from genomic DNA using the immunoSEQ Assay, a bias-controlled multiplex PCR. As for the authors' bioinformatics: Within the assay, amplification of reference gene primers was used to estimate how many nucleated cells each sample contained. To quantify the absolute abundance of each unique TCRbeta CDR3 rearrangement, sequence reads were collapsed and filtered. Productive Simpson clonality was computed per sample as the square root of Simpson's diversity index over productive rearrangements. TCRdb limited this immuneACCESS table to in-frame rearrangements with V and J called. A share of clones is missing; checked studies link under half to unresolved V genes, and the rest is unexplained. V and J calls and clone size are as listed in that table; D and trimming were resolved from the DNA. Counted in this sample were 110,000 to 150,000 clones; around 87% of them appeared once. Clones ranked in the top ten supply 5.4% of the sample.

Trimming takes 2 bases from V and 9 bases from J, and the germline ends sit 14 bases apart. CDR3 length: 14 amino acids, cysteine to phenylalanine. Only CDR3 DNA is held: 42 bases, read in frame from base 1. Sequences MDHEN (CDR1) and SYDVKM (CDR2) are obtained from the germline V gene. The data are from a study of blood T cell repertoires in COVID-19 (dated by TCRdb to 2018 to 2020). For the study in its entirety: Collaborator samples came from the United States, Italy and Spain and covered acute and convalescent phases of COVID-19. The repertoires were released in a freely available public database meant as a resource for research on the immune response to SARS-CoV-2. Where available, HLA class I and class II types were obtained from metadata supplied by the sample provider rather than from assay-based typing. The prospective study material was composed of cDNA or gDNA derived from T cells, B-cell-depleted T cells, or PBMCs. The samples were drawn from the first 160 participants of the ongoing ImmuneRACE study and from 950 to 1,500 subjects provided by 6 global collaborators. Sample metadata almost always included a de-identified subject ID, COVID-19 status, age in years and sex. The dataset comprised deeply sampled blood TCRbeta repertoires from subjects exposed to, actively infected with, or recovered from COVID-19.

The collaborating institutions used their own protocols to collect whole blood in K2EDTA tubes. For TCRbeta analysis, collaborators shipped samples in one of three forms: frozen whole blood, isolated PBMCs, or DNA extracted from either of those sample types. Study-wide conclusions, independent of this receptor: The amount of clinical and demographic metadata varied by source and participant and was provided uncurated.

This chain is built from TRBV28 and TRBJ1-5, with no confident D gene call. Sequencing was done on a sample of peripheral blood. The TCR comes from a human donor in a cohort sampled during active COVID-19. The CDR3 region has the sequence CASSLRGPLRPQHF. In nucleotide form, the sequence is TGTGCCAGCAGTTTACGCGGGCCCCTTAGGCCCCAGCATTTT.